The rows below give T cell receptor beta chains drawn from one sample of a study of CD4 T cells in relation to SARS-CoV-2 and coronaviruses. Produced via immunoSEQ multiplex PCR; TCRdb's table is partial and in-frame only. The repertoire includes around 24,000 clones, 76% of them detected once, and 20% to 25% sits in the top ten. The antigens of these receptors remain unknown. Specimen: CD4+ T cells from PBMCs, cultured in vitro. The receptors stem from a human donor in good health. The CDR3 runs from the conserved cysteine through the conserved F or W. Fields, in order: J gene, D gene, clone size, V gene, CDR3 protein, CDR3 DNA. D genes are given only for firm matches. The size field is filled for only some rows; it gives once, few, many or a size class.

>TRBJ2-7|TRBD2|.|TRBV5-1
CASSLELASGSYEQYF
TGCGCCAGCAGCTTGGAGTTGGCAAGCGGGAGTTACGAGCAGTACTTC
>TRBJ2-1|TRBD2|few|TRBV18
CASSSTLAGRNNEQFF
TGTGCCAGCTCATCGACCCTAGCGGGGAGGAACAATGAGCAGTTCTTC
>TRBJ1-2|.|.|TRBV7-2
CASSSSEGGTNYGYTF
TGTGCCAGCAGCTCCTCGGAGGGGGGAACTAACTATGGCTACACCTTC
>TRBJ2-7|.|.|TRBV3-1/TRBV3-2
CASSTGYEQYF
TGTGCCAGCAGTACAGGGTACGAGCAGTACTTC
>TRBJ2-5|TRBD2|.|TRBV4-2
CASSQDPVPAGGETQYF
TGTGCCAGCAGCCAAGACCCCGTCCCGGCGGGAGGAGAGACCCAGTACTTC
>TRBJ1-2|.|.|TRBV11-2
CASSPVGRTRNYGYTF
TGTGCCAGCAGCCCCGTCGGGAGGACAAGGAACTATGGCTACACCTTC
>TRBJ2-2|TRBD2|once|TRBV2
CASSLAGGNTGELFF
TGTGCCAGCAGTCTAGCGGGGGGTAACACCGGGGAGCTGTTTTTT
>TRBJ2-1|.|once|TRBV5-1
CASSPGQGVASGRYEQFF
TGCGCCAGCAGCCCGGGACAGGGGGTGGCTAGCGGGAGATATGAGCAGTTCTTC
>TRBJ2-5|.|.|TRBV3-1/TRBV3-2
CASSHHGGQETQYF
TGTGCCAGCAGCCACCACGGGGGCCAAGAGACCCAGTACTTC
>TRBJ1-5|TRBD1|.|TRBV7-9
CASSTQGAGQPQHF
TGTGCCAGCAGCACCCAGGGGGCGGGTCAGCCCCAGCATTTT
>TRBJ2-5|TRBD2|.|TRBV3-1/TRBV3-2
CASSQQKREGVETQYF
TGTGCCAGCAGCCAACAAAAGCGGGAGGGAGTAGAGACCCAGTACTTC
>TRBJ2-7|TRBD1|.|TRBV3-1/TRBV3-2
CASSPADRDHYEQYF
TGTGCCAGCAGCCCGGCGGACAGGGACCACTACGAGCAGTACTTC
>TRBJ2-3|.|once|TRBV12-5
CASVRGPSTDTQYF
TGTGCTAGTGTCCGCGGGCCTAGCACAGATACGCAGTATTTT
>TRBJ1-1|TRBD1|.|TRBV2
CASRDGQGRFTEAFF
TGTGCCAGCAGGGACGGACAGGGGCGGTTCACTGAAGCTTTCTTT
>TRBJ2-3|.|once|TRBV3-1/TRBV3-2
CASSQRDIASDTQYF
TGTGCCAGCAGCCAGCGGGACATTGCTTCAGATACGCAGTATTTT
>TRBJ1-1|.|few|TRBV7-9
CASSLGSTTEAFF
TGTGCCAGCAGCTTAGGGTCCACCACTGAAGCTTTCTTT
>TRBJ2-1|.|few|TRBV16
CASSQFERPGEQFF
TGTGCCAGCAGCCAATTCGAGAGACCTGGTGAGCAGTTCTTC
>TRBJ1-1|.|.|TRBV27
CASSLHRAMTEAFF
TGTGCCAGCAGTTTGCACAGGGCGATGACTGAAGCTTTCTTT
>TRBJ1-3|.|.|TRBV11-2
CASSPQGSTIYF
TGTGCCAGCAGCCCCCAGGGAAGCACCATATATTTT
>TRBJ1-1|.|.|TRBV6-2/TRBV6-3
CASSYEYHGAFF
TGTGCCAGCAGTTACGAGTACCATGGGGCTTTCTTT
>TRBJ2-5|.|.|TRBV5-1
CASSLEAVEETQYF
TGCGCCAGCAGCTTGGAGGCAGTTGAAGAGACCCAGTACTTC
>TRBJ2-3|.|.|TRBV6-5
CASSYGGGFRTDTQYF
TGTGCCAGCAGTTACGGGGGCGGTTTCAGGACAGATACGCAGTATTTT
>TRBJ2-1|TRBD2|.|TRBV3-1/TRBV3-2
CASSPPGLVGNEQFF
TGTGCCAGCAGCCCTCCGGGACTAGTAGGCAATGAGCAGTTCTTC
>TRBJ2-7|TRBD2|.|TRBV27
CASSSPGLLSYEQYF
TGTGCCAGCAGCTCGCCGGGACTACTATCCTACGAGCAGTACTTC
>TRBJ1-2|.|.|TRBV5-4
CASSLGGVGGYTF
TGTGCCAGCAGCTTGGGCGGGGTGGGTGGCTACACCTTC
>TRBJ1-3|.|.|TRBV9
CASNPYPLRDAGNTIYF
TGTGCCAGCAACCCGTACCCCCTCAGGGATGCAGGAAACACCATATATTTT
>TRBJ1-6|.|.|TRBV6-5
CASSSRRNSPLHF
TGTGCCAGCAGCAGCAGGCGGAACTCACCCCTCCACTTT
>TRBJ2-2|.|.|TRBV7-7
CASTPGVGYGGELFF
TGTGCTAGCACCCCGGGGGTGGGGTACGGAGGGGAGCTGTTTTTT